The T cell receptor (beta chain) under discussion was sequenced for a study of PD-1 blockade in classical Hodgkin lymphoma. Exposure to brentuximab vedotin varied, and each patient had relapsed following autologous stem cell transplantation. Patients had relapsed/refractory classical Hodgkin lymphoma with complete response, partial response or progressive disease as best response. In the case of this clone: Its target is unknown.

Repertoires were generated with immunoSEQ multiplex PCR, while TCRdb's copy carries only in-frame clones and drops some. The data hold over 60,000 clones, with about two thirds observed a single time. Findings of the study overall: CD4+ TCR diversity, unlike CD8+, rose significantly by C4D1. Lower baseline TCR diversity was reported for newly diagnosed patients than for healthy donors. Before treatment, complete responders showed about the same diversity as newly diagnosed patients.

Between the trimmed V and J ends, which lost 7 bases and 0 bases, there was a span of 12 bases. The CDR3 length is 14 residues. CDR1 and CDR2 (germline): SNHLY, FYNNEI. Specimen: peripheral blood mononuclear cells (PBMCs), collected before the second cycle of nivolumab. This chain connects TRBV2 to TRBJ1-2, with no clear D. This clonotype was obtained from a human donor with classical Hodgkin lymphoma. As DNA, the CDR3 is TGTGCCAGCAACGTGGGCGGATCTAACTATGGCTACACCTTC. This gives the protein CASNVGGSNYGYTF.